Reported below is one TCR beta chain. The CDR3 loop spans 16 amino acids. CDR1 LNHDA and CDR2 SQIVND come from the germline V gene (reference sequence). After removal of 5 bases from V and 8 bases from J, the junction contained 13 bases not matched to a gene. This sample is drawn from a study of blood T cell repertoires in COVID-19. Study information: Both acute and convalescent COVID-19 samples were obtained from the United States, Italy and Spain.

Original handling: The authors estimated nucleated cell counts from reference gene primer amplification. TCRdb's copy holds only in-frame clones and misses some; the assay was immunoSEQ multiplex PCR. From that table come the V and J calls and clone size; the DNA was used to work out D and trimming. This sample has some 73,000 clones, with 65% to 85% found just once. This chain links TRBV19 with TRBJ1-1; TRBD1 matches 11 bases. Sequences were obtained from peripheral blood. The sequence came from a human donor in a cohort sampled during active COVID-19. The CDR3 here is CASSPWGDRGTLEAFF. In DNA form, the CDR3 reads TGTGCCAGTAGTCCCTGGGGGGACAGGGGGACCCTGGAAGCTTTCTTT. The variable domain in full, completed from reference TRBV19 and TRBJ1-1, reads DGGITQSPKYLFRKEGQNVTLSCEQNLNHDAMYWYRQDPGQGLRLIYYSQIVNDFQKGDIAEGYSVSREKKESFPLTVTSAQKNPTAFYLCASSPWGDRGTLEAFFGQGTRLTVV.